This entry lists 20 T cell receptor beta chains sequenced from one sample in a study of T cell repertoires in cytomegalovirus infection. These receptors have no known antigen. TCRdb re-called the reads through MiXCR, storing one row per CDR3 protein. The table lists about 310,000 distinct CDR3 sequences, about 25% of them singletons. This sample comprised cultured PBMCs, obtained from culture after CMV antigen stimulation. These receptors were collected from a human donor in good health (CMV status not recorded). Some clones in this sample may be carry-over from other donors' samples.

J is TRBJ2-4 and V is TRBV19, with 10 bases fitting TRBD2. V lost 1 base to trimming and J lost 9 bases; unmatched junction nucleotides: 9. The germline CDR1 and CDR2 sequences are LNHDA and SQIVND (reference sequence). CDR3 length: 16 amino acids. In nucleotides, the CDR3 is TGTGCCAGTAGTATAGCCCCTAGCGGGAGTTGGAGCATTCAGTACTTC. It codes for CASSIAPSGSWSIQYF.

This chain uses TRBV30 with TRBJ1-2; a possible D gene is TRBD1 (5 bases). V was pared by 0 bases and J by 6 bases, with 11 bases between. The CDR3 totals 13 residues. Per the germline V gene, CDR1 is GTSNPN and CDR2 is SVGIG (reference sequence). This chain's CDR3 is CAWSVSGSDGYTF. In nucleotides, the CDR3 is TGTGCCTGGAGTGTCTCAGGGTCCGATGGCTACACCTTC.

This clonotype was observed a handful of times. The chain links TRBV27 to TRBJ1-4; D is undetermined. The CDR3 has 13 residues. The ends were cut back, 3 bases at V and 16 bases at J, with 18 bases in the middle. The V gene's germline CDR1 is MNHEY and CDR2 SMNVEV (reference sequence). CDR3 loop: CASSFGRAEKEFF. CDR3 coding DNA: TGTGCCAGCAGTTTTGGACGGGCTGAAAAGGAGTTTTTT. Combining the CDR3 with reference TRBV27 and TRBJ1-4 gives the whole variable domain EAQVTQNPRYLITVTGKKLTVTCSQNMNHEYMSWYRQDPGLGLRQIYYSMNVEVTDKGDVPEGYKVSRKEKRNFPLILESPSPNQTSLYFCASSFGRAEKEFFGSGTQLSVL.

This clonotype was found many times. The chain employs TRBV7-2 and TRBJ1-6; tentatively, D is TRBD1 (5 bases). The CDR3 has 13 residues. Germline assignment: CDR1 SGHTA and CDR2 FQGNSA. V lost 2 bases and J lost 10, with 9 bases in between. In nucleotides, the CDR3 is TGTGCCAGCAGCTTATGGGGGTCATCACCCCTCCACTTT. Translation: CASSLWGSSPLHF. The entire variable domain, with the rest obtained from reference TRBV7-2 and TRBJ1-6, is as follows: GAGVSQSPSNKVTEKGKDVELRCDPISGHTALYWYRQSLGQGLEFLIYFQGNSAPDKSGLPSDRFSAERTGGSVSTLTIQRTQQEDSAVYLCASSLWGSSPLHFGNGTRLTVT.

This clonotype was counted at least ten times. This sequence joins TRBV7-2 and TRBJ1-2; D is uncertain. V was clipped by 1 base and J by 2 bases, with 5 bases between them. CDR3 size: 13 residues. CDR1 is SGHTA and CDR2 is FQGNSA in the germline V gene. CDR3 coding DNA: TGTGCCAGCAGCTTAGTAGTCAACTATGGCTACACCTTC. It translates to CASSLVVNYGYTF. The full variable domain, completed using reference TRBV7-2 and TRBJ1-2, is GAGVSQSPSNKVTEKGKDVELRCDPISGHTALYWYRQSLGQGLEFLIYFQGNSAPDKSGLPSDRFSAERTGGSVSTLTIQRTQQEDSAVYLCASSLVVNYGYTFGSGTRLTVV.

The chain has TRBV10-3 and TRBJ2-1; perhaps TRBD2 as D (6 bases). The length of the CDR3 is 17 residues. In germline, CDR1 is ENHRY, CDR2 SYGVKD. V was cut by 1 base and J by 3 bases, with 16 bases left in between. The CDR3 reads CAISEYGGGDVYNEQFF. The CDR3 bases are TGTGCCATCAGTGAGTATGGAGGAGGGGACGTCTACAATGAGCAGTTCTTC.

This clonotype was seen a few times. This chain connects TRBV19 to TRBJ1-6, with D perhaps TRBD1 (6 bases). Germline assignment: CDR1 LNHDA and CDR2 SQIVND (reference sequence). Trimming took off 4 bases at V and 14 bases at J, with 18 bases between the two ends. The CDR3 length is 14 residues. This chain's CDR3 is CASSTYRAPGALHF. The CDR3 DNA sequence: TGTGCCAGTAGTACCTACAGGGCACCCGGGGCCCTCCACTTT. The whole variable domain, filled in from reference TRBV19 and TRBJ1-6, reads DGGITQSPKYLFRKEGQNVTLSCEQNLNHDAMYWYRQDPGQGLRLIYYSQIVNDFQKGDIAEGYSVSREKKESFPLTVTSAQKNPTAFYLCASSTYRAPGALHFGNGTRLTVT.

This clonotype was seen more than once but under ten times. The chain carries TRBV6-2 or TRBV6-3 and TRBJ2-2, with 8 bases identical to TRBD2. The germline V gene encodes CDR1 MNHEY and CDR2 SVGEGT. The CDR3 totals 16 residues. Trimming took 4 bases from V and 6 from J; bases not matched to a gene: 10. The CDR3 DNA sequence: TGTGCCAGCAGTTCCCACGCGGGCGGGAGGTCCGGGGAGCTGTTTTTT. As protein: CASSSHAGGRSGELFF.

This chain links TRBV6-2 or TRBV6-3 with TRBJ1-1, with 11 nucleotides matching TRBD1. CDR1 MNHEY and CDR2 SVGEGT come from the germline V gene. CDR3 length equals 16 residues. The V and J ends lost 4 bases and 0 bases, in that order; junction bases with no gene match: 4. This chain's CDR3 is CASSLRDRGVNTEAFF. The CDR3 bases are TGTGCCAGCAGTTTACGGGACAGGGGGGTGAACACTGAAGCTTTCTTT.

Ten or more counts support this clonotype. The rearrangement uses TRBV14 and TRBJ2-1; 10 bases map to TRBD2. Germline V lookup: CDR1 SGHDN, CDR2 FVKESK. The CDR3 has 16 residues. V lost 5 bases to trimming and J lost 2 bases; unmatched junction nucleotides: 6. The CDR3 spells CASSTIAGGTYNEQFF. Here the CDR3 DNA reads TGTGCCAGCAGCACTATAGCGGGAGGTACCTACAATGAGCAGTTCTTC.

This clonotype was detected only a few times. This chain joins TRBV10-2 and TRBJ2-1, with D possibly matching TRBD2 (5 bases). V dropped 5 bases and J dropped 4 bases, with 12 bases sitting between them. The CDR3 consists of 14 residues. Per germline, CDR1 WSHSY and CDR2 SAAADI. The chain's CDR3 is CASSSQTGYNEQFF. CDR3 DNA: TGCGCCAGCAGTTCTCAAACGGGGTACAATGAGCAGTTCTTC.

This clonotype was detected only a few times. The chain links TRBV6-5 to TRBJ2-5; TRBD2 matches at 7 bases. Germline-derived CDR1 and CDR2 are MNHEY and SVGAGI. This CDR3 region has 11 residues. CDR3 amino acids: CGAGLQETQYF. Written as DNA, the CDR3 is TGTGGGGCGGGACTACAAGAGACCCAGTACTTC.

This clonotype came up a few times. The chain uses TRBV29-1 and TRBJ2-1; no clear D gene. This CDR3 comprises 12 residues. V lost 3 bases and J 6 bases, leaving 9 bases between the germline ends. Germline lookup yields CDR1 SQVTM and CDR2 ANQGSEA. The CDR3, as DNA: TGCAGCGTTGATAGACACGGCAATGAGCAGTTCTTC. It encodes CSVDRHGNEQFF.

This clonotype was counted between two and nine times. V is TRBV7-9 and J is TRBJ1-1; possibly TRBD1 for D (5 bases). Germline V lookup: CDR1 SEHNR, CDR2 FQNEAQ (reference sequence). The length of the CDR3 is 13 residues. The V end lost 5 bases, the J end lost 8 bases, and 15 bases lay between the germline ends. DNA of the CDR3: TGTGCCAGCAGCGTTGGGACGGCTCCCGAAGCTTTCTTT. Translating it yields CASSVGTAPEAFF.

The table lists this clonotype with many counts. For the CDR3, the DNA is TGTGCCATCAGTGCTTTAGGGGGGAACACTGAAGCTTTCTTT. This gives the protein CAISALGGNTEAFF. This chain joins TRBV10-3 and TRBJ1-1, with D maybe TRBD1 (6 bases). With 4 bases removed from V and 1 base from J, the gap between germline ends came to 10 bases. The CDR3 loop spans 14 amino acids. Per the germline V gene, CDR1 is ENHRY and CDR2 is SYGVKD.

This chain joins TRBV4-1 and TRBJ2-5; tentative D call: TRBD2 (6 bases). CDR3 size: 15 residues. Germline CDR1 and CDR2: MGHRA and YSYEKL. The V end lost 5 bases, the J end lost 3 bases, and 16 bases lay between the germline ends. The CDR3 sequence: CASSARLVGEETQYF. CDR3 nucleotide sequence: TGCGCCAGCAGCGCGCGACTAGTGGGGGAAGAGACCCAGTACTTC.

V and J are TRBV12-3 or TRBV12-4 and TRBJ2-7, with D possibly matching TRBD2 (6 bases). Trimming cost V 3 bases and J 3 bases, with 9 bases left between them. The CDR3 sequence is 13 residues long. CDR3 nucleotide sequence: TGTGCCAGCAGTTTGGGACTTAACTACGAGCAGTACGTC. Amino acid sequence: CASSLGLNYEQYV.

The chain combines TRBV19 with TRBJ2-1; 7 bases map to TRBD2. The CDR3 totals 15 residues. In germline, CDR1 is LNHDA, CDR2 SQIVND (reference sequence). J gave up 7 bases and V 6 bases, and 12 bases lay outside the gene matches. This CDR3 reads CASRVQREGGNEQFF. The CDR3 bases are TGTGCCAGTAGGGTCCAGCGGGAAGGCGGTAATGAGCAGTTCTTC. Together with reference TRBV19 and TRBJ2-1, the CDR3 gives the full variable domain: DGGITQSPKYLFRKEGQNVTLSCEQNLNHDAMYWYRQDPGQGLRLIYYSQIVNDFQKGDIAEGYSVSREKKESFPLTVTSAQKNPTAFYLCASRVQREGGNEQFFGPGTRLTVL.

The J gene is TRBJ2-1, the V gene TRBV20-1; 7 bases are shared with TRBD2. The trim removed 1 base at V and 3 bases at J, leaving 3 bases unmatched. Germline loops: CDR1 DFQATT, CDR2 SNEGSKA (reference sequence). The CDR3 is 14 amino acids. In nucleotides, the CDR3 is TGCAGTGCTAGAGTCAGCGGGGACTACAATGAGCAGTTCTTC. Amino acid sequence: CSARVSGDYNEQFF.

This clonotype was seen a few times. The chain combines TRBV6-2 or TRBV6-3 with TRBJ2-1, with 7 bases fitting TRBD2. This CDR3 has 15 residues. J gave up 6 bases and V 2 bases, and 7 bases lay outside the gene matches. The germline V gene has CDR1 MNHEY and CDR2 SVGEGT. The CDR3 DNA follows: TGTGCCAGCAGTTACAGCTTAGCGGGCCCCAATGAGCAGTTCTTC. As protein: CASSYSLAGPNEQFF.